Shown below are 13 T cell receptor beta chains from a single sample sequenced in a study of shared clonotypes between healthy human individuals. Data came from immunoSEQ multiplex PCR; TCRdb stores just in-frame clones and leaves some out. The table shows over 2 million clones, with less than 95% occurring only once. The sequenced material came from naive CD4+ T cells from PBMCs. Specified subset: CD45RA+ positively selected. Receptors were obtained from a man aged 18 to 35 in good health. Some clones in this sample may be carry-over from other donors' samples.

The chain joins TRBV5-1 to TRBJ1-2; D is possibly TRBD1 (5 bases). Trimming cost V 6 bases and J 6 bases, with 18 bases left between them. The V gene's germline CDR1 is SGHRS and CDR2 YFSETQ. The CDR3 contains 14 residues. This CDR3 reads CASTQRGTEDGYTF. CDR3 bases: TGCGCCAGCACTCAAAGAGGGACGGAGGATGGCTACACCTTC. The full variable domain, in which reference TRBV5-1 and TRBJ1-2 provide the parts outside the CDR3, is KAGVTQTPRYLIKTRGQQVTLSCSPISGHRSVSWYQQTPGQGLQFLFEYFSETQRNKGNFPGRFSGRQFSNSRSEMNVSTLELGDSALYLCASTQRGTEDGYTFGSGTRLTVV.

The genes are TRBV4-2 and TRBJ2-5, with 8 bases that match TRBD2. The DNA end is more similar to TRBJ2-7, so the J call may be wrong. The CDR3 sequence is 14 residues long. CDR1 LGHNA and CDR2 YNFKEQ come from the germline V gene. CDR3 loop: CASSLGGRTYEQYF. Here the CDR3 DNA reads TGTGCCAGCAGCCTCGGCGGGAGGACCTACGAGCAGTACTTC.

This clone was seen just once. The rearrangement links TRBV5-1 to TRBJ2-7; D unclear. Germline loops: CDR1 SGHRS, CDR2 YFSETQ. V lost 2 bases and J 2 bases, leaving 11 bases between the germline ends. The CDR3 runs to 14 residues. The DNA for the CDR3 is TGCGCCAGCAGCTTTGGGCGGAGCACCTACGAGCAGTACTTC. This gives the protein CASSFGRSTYEQYF.

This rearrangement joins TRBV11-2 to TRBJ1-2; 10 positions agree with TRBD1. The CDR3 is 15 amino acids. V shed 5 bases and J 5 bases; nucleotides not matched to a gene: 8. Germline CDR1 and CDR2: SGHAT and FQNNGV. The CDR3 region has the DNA TGTGCCAGCAGCACCCGGGACAGGGGCGGTTATGGCTACACCTTC. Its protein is CASSTRDRGGYGYTF.

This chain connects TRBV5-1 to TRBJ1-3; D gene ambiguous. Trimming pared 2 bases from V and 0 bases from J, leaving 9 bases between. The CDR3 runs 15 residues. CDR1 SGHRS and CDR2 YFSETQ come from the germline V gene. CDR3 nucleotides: TGCGCCAGCAGCTTTTTGGGCACCTCTGGAAACACCATATATTTT. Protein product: CASSFLGTSGNTIYF.

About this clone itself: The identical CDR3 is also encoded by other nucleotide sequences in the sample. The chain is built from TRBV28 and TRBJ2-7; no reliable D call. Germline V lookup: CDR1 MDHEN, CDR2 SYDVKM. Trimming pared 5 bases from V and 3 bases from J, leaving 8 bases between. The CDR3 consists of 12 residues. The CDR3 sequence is CASSLRLYEQYF. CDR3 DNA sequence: TGTGCCAGCAGTCTGCGACTCTACGAGCAGTACTTC.

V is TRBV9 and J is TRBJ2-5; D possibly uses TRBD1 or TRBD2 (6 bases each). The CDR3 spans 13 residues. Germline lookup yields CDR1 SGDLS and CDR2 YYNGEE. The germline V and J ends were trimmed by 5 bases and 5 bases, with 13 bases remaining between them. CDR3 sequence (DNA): TGTGCCAGCAGTAAAGGGGGGACGGAGACCCAGTACTTC. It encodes CASSKGGTETQYF.

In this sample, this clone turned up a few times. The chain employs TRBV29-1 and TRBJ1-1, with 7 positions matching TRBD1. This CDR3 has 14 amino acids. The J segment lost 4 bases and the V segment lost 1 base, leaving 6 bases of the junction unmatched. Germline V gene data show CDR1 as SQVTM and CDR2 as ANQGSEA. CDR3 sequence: CSVEVQGDVTEAFF. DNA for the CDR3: TGCAGCGTTGAAGTGCAGGGGGATGTCACTGAAGCTTTCTTT.

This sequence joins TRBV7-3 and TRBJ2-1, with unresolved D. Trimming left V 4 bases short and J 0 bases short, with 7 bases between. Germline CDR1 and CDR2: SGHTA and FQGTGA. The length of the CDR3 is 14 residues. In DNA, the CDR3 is TGTGCCAGCAGCTCCCTGAGCTCCTACAATGAGCAGTTCTTC. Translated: CASSSLSSYNEQFF.

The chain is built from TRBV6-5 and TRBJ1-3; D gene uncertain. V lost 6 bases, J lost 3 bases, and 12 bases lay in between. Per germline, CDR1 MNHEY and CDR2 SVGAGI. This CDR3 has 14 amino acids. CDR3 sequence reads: CASSRSEGGNTIYF. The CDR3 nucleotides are TGTGCCAGCAGCCGGTCTGAAGGTGGAAACACCATATATTTT.

The CDR3 protein is CASSQRRDSGGYTF. The CDR3 DNA sequence: TGTGCCAGCAGCCAACGAAGGGACTCGGGGGGCTACACCTTC. The rearrangement uses TRBV4-2 and TRBJ1-2, with TRBD1 as a possible D gene (5 bases). The CDR3 contains 14 residues. The V end was cut by 2 bases, the J end by 8 bases, with 15 bases between. Germline V lookup: CDR1 LGHNA, CDR2 YNFKEQ.

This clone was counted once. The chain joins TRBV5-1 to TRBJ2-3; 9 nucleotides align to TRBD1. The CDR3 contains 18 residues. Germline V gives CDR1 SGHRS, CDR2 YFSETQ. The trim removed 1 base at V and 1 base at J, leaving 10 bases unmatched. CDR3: CASSLSVRDRVGTDTQYF. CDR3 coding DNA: TGCGCCAGCAGCTTGTCCGTTCGGGACAGGGTCGGCACAGATACGCAGTATTTT. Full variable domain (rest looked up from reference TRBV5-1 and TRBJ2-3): KAGVTQTPRYLIKTRGQQVTLSCSPISGHRSVSWYQQTPGQGLQFLFEYFSETQRNKGNFPGRFSGRQFSNSRSEMNVSTLELGDSALYLCASSLSVRDRVGTDTQYFGPGTRLTVL.

DNA of the CDR3: TGCGCCAGCAGCTTGGTACTAGCGGACCAAGAGACCCAGTACTTC. Protein product: CASSLVLADQETQYF. J is TRBJ2-5 and V is TRBV5-1; TRBD2 matches 8 bases. The CDR3 is 15 amino acids. The germline V gene encodes CDR1 SGHRS and CDR2 YFSETQ. The V gene end was trimmed by 0 bases and the J gene end by 0 bases; junction bases not matched to a gene: 1.